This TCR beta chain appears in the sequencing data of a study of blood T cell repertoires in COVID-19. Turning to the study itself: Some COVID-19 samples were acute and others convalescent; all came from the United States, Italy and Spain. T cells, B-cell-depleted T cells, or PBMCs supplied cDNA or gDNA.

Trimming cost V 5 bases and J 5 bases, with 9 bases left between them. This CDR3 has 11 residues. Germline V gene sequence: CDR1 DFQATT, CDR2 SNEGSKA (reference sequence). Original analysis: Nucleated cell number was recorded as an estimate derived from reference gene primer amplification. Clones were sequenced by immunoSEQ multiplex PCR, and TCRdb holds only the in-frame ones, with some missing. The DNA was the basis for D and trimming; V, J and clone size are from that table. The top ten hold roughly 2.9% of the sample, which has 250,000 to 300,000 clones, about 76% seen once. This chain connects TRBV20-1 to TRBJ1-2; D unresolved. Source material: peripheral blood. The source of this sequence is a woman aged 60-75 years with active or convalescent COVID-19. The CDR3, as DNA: TGCAGTGCTTCAGGCACGTATGGCTACACCTTC. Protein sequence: CSASGTYGYTF.